This T cell receptor beta chain was documented in a study of blood T cell repertoires in COVID-19. Study at large: Sites in the United States, Italy and Spain provided acute and convalescent COVID-19 samples.

Which cohort a participant joined came from the clinical history participants gave. The trim removed 3 bases at V and 7 bases at J, leaving 2 bases unmatched. The CDR3 covers 13 residues. Authors' analysis steps: Cell counts per sample came from amplifying reference gene primers. The method was immunoSEQ multiplex PCR; TCRdb's version includes in-frame clones alone and lacks a portion of them. The V and J calls and clone size are taken from that table; D and trimming were inferred from the DNA. In the table there are under 300,000 clones, about 90% of which are singletons. This TCR was recovered from a woman in her forties who had been exposed to COVID-19. The sequencing input was PBMCs or T cells enriched from blood (not recorded which). This chain links TRBV12-3 or TRBV12-4 with TRBJ1-1; 10 bases are shared with TRBD1. DNA of the CDR3: TGTGCCAGCAGTTTTGGGACAGGGGTTGAAGCTTTCTTT. Amino acid sequence: CASSFGTGVEAFF.